This is a list of T cell receptor beta chains from one sample in a study of shared clonotypes between healthy human individuals. The repertoire was sequenced with immunoSEQ multiplex PCR; TCRdb's copy has only in-frame clones and lacks some. The sample holds more than 2 million clones, roughly 95% seen once. The specimen was naive CD4+ T cells sorted from blood. The source of these receptors is a man between 18 and 35 years old in good health. Both conserved end residues are part of each CDR3.

j_call: TRBJ2-2
v_call: TRBV6-5
cdr3_aa: CARGGWMRELFF

j_call: TRBJ1-1
v_call: TRBV28
cdr3_aa: CASSLSLGAEAFF

j_call: TRBJ1-1
v_call: TRBV19
cdr3_aa: CASSPGGLVVTEAFF

j_call: TRBJ1-3
v_call: TRBV30
cdr3_aa: CAWSHDSSGNTIYF

j_call: TRBJ2-1
v_call: TRBV10-3
cdr3_aa: CASSSLQGNEQFF

j_call: TRBJ1-5
v_call: TRBV28
cdr3_aa: CATSPRRPNQPQHF

j_call: TRBJ2-2
v_call: TRBV4-3
cdr3_aa: CASSQGMRPGELFF

j_call: TRBJ2-7
v_call: TRBV19
cdr3_aa: CASSMRTSGTSYEQYF

j_call: TRBJ2-5
v_call: TRBV10-3
cdr3_aa: CAISDPGGGETQYF

j_call: TRBJ2-1
v_call: TRBV30
cdr3_aa: CARQAVGSYNEQFF

j_call: TRBJ1-4
v_call: TRBV25-1
cdr3_aa: CASTLGGPGEKLFF

j_call: TRBJ2-3
v_call: TRBV7-2
cdr3_aa: CASSASTSTDTQYF

j_call: TRBJ2-7
v_call: TRBV7-8
cdr3_aa: CASSLAMAGISYEQYF

j_call: TRBJ2-6
v_call: TRBV6-6
cdr3_aa: CASSGVWTAGANVLTF

j_call: TRBJ2-7
v_call: TRBV19
cdr3_aa: CASSVTGTGASGQYF

j_call: TRBJ1-6
v_call: TRBV5-1
cdr3_aa: CASSFTGGKSPLHF

j_call: TRBJ1-2
v_call: TRBV15
cdr3_aa: CATSRDGGLDYGYTF

j_call: TRBJ2-1
v_call: TRBV5-1
cdr3_aa: CASSEGGSLRNEQFF

j_call: TRBJ2-5
v_call: TRBV11-2
cdr3_aa: CASSSLGGGETQYF

j_call: TRBJ2-7
v_call: TRBV15
cdr3_aa: CATSRGDTGGGEQYF

j_call: TRBJ1-1
v_call: TRBV2
cdr3_aa: CASNGAEGTEAFF

j_call: TRBJ2-5
v_call: TRBV28
cdr3_aa: CATKFGGLGETQYF

j_call: TRBJ2-5
v_call: TRBV5-6
cdr3_aa: CASSLSWRETQYF

j_call: TRBJ2-3
v_call: TRBV2
cdr3_aa: CASSPLVTTDTQYF

j_call: TRBJ2-7
v_call: TRBV6-6
cdr3_aa: CASSYSTGGEQYF

j_call: TRBJ1-3
v_call: TRBV11-2
cdr3_aa: CASSLVGASGNTIYF

j_call: TRBJ1-6
v_call: TRBV7-2
cdr3_aa: CASSPSGGLGSPLHF

j_call: TRBJ2-7
v_call: TRBV30
cdr3_aa: CAWSLSRVYEQYF

j_call: TRBJ1-5
v_call: TRBV6-5
cdr3_aa: CASRPDPSRPQHF

j_call: TRBJ1-1
v_call: TRBV9
cdr3_aa: CASSVDVTGGHAAEAFF

j_call: TRBJ2-6
v_call: TRBV5-5
cdr3_aa: CASRARPRSGANVLTF

j_call: TRBJ2-2
v_call: TRBV4-1
cdr3_aa: CASSQGQGVTGELFF

j_call: TRBJ1-3
v_call: TRBV10-2
cdr3_aa: CARKPQRKPGQGGNTIYF

j_call: TRBJ2-7
v_call: TRBV6-5
cdr3_aa: CASSINPVAYEQYF

j_call: TRBJ2-2
v_call: TRBV10-3
cdr3_aa: CAISPDTLNTGELFF

j_call: TRBJ2-2
v_call: TRBV5-6
cdr3_aa: CASSAYRVGTGELFF

j_call: TRBJ2-2
v_call: TRBV21-1
cdr3_aa: CASSPGFGELFF

j_call: TRBJ1-2
v_call: TRBV30
cdr3_aa: CAWSGLTNYGYTF

j_call: TRBJ1-6
v_call: TRBV5-4
cdr3_aa: CASSLVESSYNSPLHF

j_call: TRBJ1-5
v_call: TRBV18
cdr3_aa: CASSPSGVINQPQHF

j_call: TRBJ1-6
v_call: TRBV30
cdr3_aa: CAWSVLGTSYNSPLHF

j_call: TRBJ2-7
v_call: TRBV12-5
cdr3_aa: CASGSGGKTYEQYF